This T cell receptor (beta chain) was found in a study of cytomegalovirus exposure and HLA in healthy donors. General study results and limits: Later on, a genetic analysis was performed. It linked a missense variant in DCLRE1C with V- and J-gene trimming of TCR beta. The study flagged 150 to 200 TCR beta chains as cytomegalovirus-associated.

Germline trimming cut 6 bases from V and 8 bases from J; bases unmatched to any gene: 13. The CDR3 totals 15 residues. Concerning this clone itself: The antigen is not known.

13 Jbeta primers and 60 Vbeta primers were used for the PCR. As handled by the study authors: In a later analysis, approximately 73 million unique TCR beta chains included roughly 11 million shared by two or more donors. TCRdb keeps only in-frame clones here, not all; method: immunoSEQ multiplex PCR. V and J calls and clone size are given by that table; D and trimming were obtained from the DNA. This table has approximately 130,000 clones, around three quarters appearing once. The chain links TRBV6-7 to TRBJ2-1, with 7 bases aligning to TRBD1. TRBV6-7 belongs to the ORF category, with a function that is uncertain. The clonotype originates from a woman aged 45-60 years in good health and CMV-seronegative. Sequencing used PBMCs. DNA of the CDR3: TGTGCCAGCAGAGGGGGCGGACCTAAGGGATATGAGCAGTTCTTC. Amino acid sequence: CASRGGGPKGYEQFF.